This is a list of T cell receptor beta chains from one sample in a study of cytotoxic CD8 clonotypes in ibrutinib-treated CLL. TCRdb keeps only in-frame clones here, not all; method: immunoSEQ multiplex PCR. The data contain 300,000 to 400,000 clones, roughly 67% of them singletons. The specimen comprised PBMCs, sampled after 36 months of ibrutinib treatment. These receptors all come from a human donor with chronic lymphocytic leukemia. CDR3s include the opening cysteine and the closing phenylalanine or tryptophan. Fields, in order: V gene, clone size, CDR3 protein. A row's size may be missing; if present it is once, few, many or a size class.

TRBV11-1	.	CASDRGHNEQFF
TRBV7-3	few	CASSPFLSYEQYF
TRBV5-1	.	CASRTGTGDGYTF
TRBV7-9	.	CASSLAGGRDSYEQYF
TRBV27	once	CASSWTTNTEAFF
TRBV7-8	few	CASSPRTGGAVNTEAFF
TRBV27	.	CASRVDGKSSYNEQFF
TRBV9	.	CASSVGASPYEQYF
TRBV5-1	.	CASSSQAGLQETQYF
TRBV7-2	.	CASSLGGSGGYNEQFF
TRBV30	.	CAWYLYEQYF
TRBV9	.	CASSVGIWGETQYF
TRBV6-5	.	CASSRDRADYGYTF
TRBV6-6	.	CASSYVGLTDTQYF
TRBV18	few	CASSPRVVQGGETQYF
TRBV18	.	CASSPPDGQARGYTF
TRBV7-3	.	CASGLAGRRGTGELFF
TRBV25-1	.	CASSPPGQGSYEQYF
TRBV7-7	.	CASSFGGTQETQYF
TRBV7-3	.	CASSPASITGELFF
TRBV13	few	CASSTGGLDEKLFF
TRBV4-1	few	CASSQVWTDTQYF
TRBV5-1	.	CASSLEPGLVLPGELFF
TRBV5-6	.	CASSLLNGVNNSPLHF
TRBV4-2	.	CASSQDRGLAPDTQYF
TRBV4-1	few	CASSPAGFGYTF
TRBV5-8	.	CASSFRRLYEQYF
TRBV5-1	.	CASSLAPGPVGGYTF
TRBV19	few	CASSSRADPTDTQYF
TRBV10-3	.	CAISEGLAGAGGEQFF
TRBV9	.	CASSGTSGRSGELFF
TRBV4-2	few	CASSQQSGGLTNEKLFF
TRBV27	few	CASRVRATDTQYF
TRBV10-3	.	CAISGTGNYGYTF
TRBV4-1	.	CASSQAIGQSNYGYTF
TRBV6-6	few	CASRLTQLGSPLHF
TRBV5-1	.	CASSDSVRDRSYEQYF
TRBV5-6	.	CASSLKTKNYGYTF
TRBV9	.	CASSDIAGGRETQYF
TRBV7-8	.	CASRESGMNTEAFF
TRBV29-1	.	CSVQTGSTDTQYF